These 9 T cell receptor beta chains share one sample of origin, sequenced in a study of regulatory T cells in long-lasting Graves disease. The authors built TCR beta libraries using iRepertoire HTBI primers and Arm-PCR of CDR3 regions. MiXCR, applied by TCRdb to the multiplex PCR reads, yields one record per CDR3 protein. The sample yields 400,000 to 500,000 distinct CDR3 sequences, around 20% seen once. The time point is: persistent/refractory GD, antithyroid drugs over 5 years with positive TRAb. RNA isolated from PBMCs was used to make the TCR library. The sample here was peripheral blood mononuclear cells (PBMCs), taken when the disease was refractory, from a patient treated with antithyroid drugs. These receptors originate from a female donor with Graves disease.

This clonotype was counted ten times or more. V is TRBV28 and J is TRBJ2-7; 7 bases are a match to TRBD2. This CDR3 comprises 13 residues. Germline assignment: CDR1 MDHEN and CDR2 SYDVKM. V shed 9 bases and J 1 base; nucleotides not matched to a gene: 6. The CDR3 is CASTWGGSYEQYF. The CDR3 DNA reads TGTGCCAGTACCTGGGGGGGATCCTACGAGCAGTACTTC.

There are many counts of this clonotype. The chain is built from TRBV28 and TRBJ2-7, with TRBD2 matching 10 bases. The junction had 14 bases not matched to a gene; V was cut back by 3 bases and J by 3 bases. CDR1 is MDHEN, CDR2 SYDVKM, per germline. CDR3 length: 18 residues. The CDR3 region is CASSLIDRASGGNYEQYF. The CDR3 DNA is TGTGCCAGCAGTTTGATCGACAGGGCTAGCGGGGGAAACTACGAGCAGTACTTC.

Worth noting for this clonotype: Since a far larger clone is one base different, this is likely a read error. This sequence joins TRBV2 and TRBJ1-2; 11 bases map to TRBD1. Trimming removed 7 bases from V and 2 bases from J; junction bases left unmatched: 6. Looked up from germline, CDR1 is SNHLY and CDR2 is FYNNEI. CDR3 length: 15 residues. The CDR3 DNA follows: TGTGCCAGCACCGCCGGGACAGGGGGAAACTATGGCTACACCTTC. It is translated as CASTAGTGGNYGYTF.

The CDR3 sequence is CASSLSTGSTDTQYF. The CDR3 DNA is TGTGCCAGCAGCCTTTCGACAGGATCCACAGATACGCAGTATTTT. The chain joins TRBV7-9 to TRBJ2-3; D may be TRBD1 (6 bases). CDR3 length equals 15 residues. Looked up from germline, CDR1 is SEHNR and CDR2 is FQNEAQ (reference sequence). Trimming removed 5 bases from V and 2 bases from J, with 14 bases in between.

The rearrangement joins TRBV20-1 to TRBJ2-2; 8 positions match TRBD2. V was clipped by 3 bases and J by 6 bases; unmatched bases: 15. The CDR3 has 17 residues. CDR1 and CDR2 from the germline V gene are DFQATT and SNEGSKA (reference sequence). The CDR3 nucleotides are TGCAGTGCTAGGAAGAAAATAAGCGGGAGAGGGGCCGGGGAGCTGTTTTTT. Protein: CSARKKISGRGAGELFF.

There are many counts of this clonotype. The chain carries TRBV11-2 and TRBJ2-7, with TRBD2 matching 10 bases. The V gene end was trimmed by 6 bases and the J gene end by 12 bases; junction bases not matched to a gene: 20. This CDR3 spans 16 amino acids. Looked up from germline, CDR1 is SGHAT and CDR2 is FQNNGV. DNA of the CDR3: TGTGCCAGCAGTCACCCTGGGGCGGCTAGCGGGAGATTCGTGTACTTC. It encodes CASSHPGAASGRFVYF. Drawing the rest from reference TRBV11-2 and TRBJ2-7, the complete variable domain is EAGVAQSPRYKIIEKRQSVAFWCNPISGHATLYWYQQILGQGPKLLIQFQNNGVVDDSQLPKDRFSAERLKGVDSTLKIQPAKLEDSAVYLCASSHPGAASGRFVYFGPGTRLTVT.

This clonotype has ten or more counts. The chain combines TRBV15 with TRBJ2-5, with D hard to call. Germline V gene sequence: CDR1 LNHNV, CDR2 YYDKDF (reference sequence). V was cut by 0 bases and J by 3 bases, with 2 bases left in between. CDR3 length equals 12 residues. The DNA for the CDR3 is TGTGCCACCAGCAGAGATGAAGAGACCCAGTACTTC. Amino acid sequence: CATSRDEETQYF.

This clonotype was found many times. The chain is built from TRBV11-2 and TRBJ2-2, with 9 bases fitting TRBD1. V was pared by 3 bases and J by 2 bases, with 7 bases of the junction left unmatched. Per the germline V gene, CDR1 is SGHAT and CDR2 is FQNNGV. This CDR3 spans 17 amino acids. CDR3 sequence: CASSFLWGQGNTGELFF. The CDR3 DNA is TGTGCCAGCAGCTTTCTCTGGGGACAGGGAAACACCGGGGAGCTGTTTTTT.

This clonotype was detected once. The chain uses TRBV7-2 and TRBJ1-5; possibly TRBD1 for D (5 bases). The CDR3 is 16 residues long. In germline, CDR1 is SGHTA, CDR2 FQGNSA. Trimming cost V 4 bases and J 4 bases, with 17 bases left between them. CDR3 DNA sequence: TGTGCCAGCAGCTGCTGTTACGGCCCAGGGAATCAGCCCCAGCATTTT. Translation: CASSCCYGPGNQPQHF.